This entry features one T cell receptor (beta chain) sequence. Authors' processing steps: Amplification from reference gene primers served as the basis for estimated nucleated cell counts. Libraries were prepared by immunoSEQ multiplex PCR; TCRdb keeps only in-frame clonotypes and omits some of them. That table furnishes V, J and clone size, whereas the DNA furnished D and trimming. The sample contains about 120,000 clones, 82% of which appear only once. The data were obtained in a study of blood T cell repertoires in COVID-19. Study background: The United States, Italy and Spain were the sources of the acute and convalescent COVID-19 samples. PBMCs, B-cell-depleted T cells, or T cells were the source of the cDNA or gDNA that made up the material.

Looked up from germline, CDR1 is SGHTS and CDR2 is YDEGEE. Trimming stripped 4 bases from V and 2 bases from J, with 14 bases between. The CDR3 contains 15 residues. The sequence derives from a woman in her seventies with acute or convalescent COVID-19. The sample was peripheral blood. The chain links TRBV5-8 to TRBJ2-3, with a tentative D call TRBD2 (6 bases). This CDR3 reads CASSPARDFTDTQYF. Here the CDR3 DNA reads TGTGCCAGCAGCCCGGCCCGGGACTTCACAGATACGCAGTATTTT.